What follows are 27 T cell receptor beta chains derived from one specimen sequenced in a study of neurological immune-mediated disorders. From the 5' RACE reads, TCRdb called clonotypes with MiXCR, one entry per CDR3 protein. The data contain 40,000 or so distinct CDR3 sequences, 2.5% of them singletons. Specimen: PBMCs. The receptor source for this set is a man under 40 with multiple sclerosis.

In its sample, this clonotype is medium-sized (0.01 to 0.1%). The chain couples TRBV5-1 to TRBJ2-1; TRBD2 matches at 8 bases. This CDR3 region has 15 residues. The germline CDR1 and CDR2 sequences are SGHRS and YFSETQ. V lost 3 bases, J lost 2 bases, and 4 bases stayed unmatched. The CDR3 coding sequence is TGCGCCAGCAGCTGGGCGGGGGGAACCTACAATGAGCAGTTCTTC. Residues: CASSWAGGTYNEQFF.

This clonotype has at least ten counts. DNA for the CDR3: TGTGCCAGCAGCTTAGCGGCACAAGGGACCGGGGAGCTGTTTTTT. Protein: CASSLAAQGTGELFF. V gene TRBV7-6 combines with J gene TRBJ2-2; D is ambiguous. From germline, CDR1 is SGHVS and CDR2 FNYEAQ. CDR3 size: 15 residues. Between the trimmed V and J ends, which lost 0 bases and 5 bases, there was a span of 10 bases.

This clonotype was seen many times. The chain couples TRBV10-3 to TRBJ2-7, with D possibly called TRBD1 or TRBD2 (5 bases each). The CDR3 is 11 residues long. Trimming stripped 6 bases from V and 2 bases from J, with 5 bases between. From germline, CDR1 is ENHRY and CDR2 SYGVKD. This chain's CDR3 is CAIRGAYEQYF. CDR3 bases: TGTGCCATCAGGGGGGCCTACGAGCAGTACTTC.

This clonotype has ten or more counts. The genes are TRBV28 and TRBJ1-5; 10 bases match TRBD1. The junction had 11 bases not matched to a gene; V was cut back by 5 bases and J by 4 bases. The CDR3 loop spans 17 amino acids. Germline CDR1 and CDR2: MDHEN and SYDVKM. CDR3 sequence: CASSGIRTGGGNQPQHF. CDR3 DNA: TGTGCCAGCAGTGGAATCCGGACAGGGGGAGGAAATCAGCCCCAGCATTTT.

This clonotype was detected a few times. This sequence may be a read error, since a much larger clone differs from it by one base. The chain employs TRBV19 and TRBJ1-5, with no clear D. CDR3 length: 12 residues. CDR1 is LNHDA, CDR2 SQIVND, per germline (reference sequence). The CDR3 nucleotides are TGTGACGGAGGCGGCGGAAATCAGCCCCAGCATTTT. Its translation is CDGGGGNQPQHF.

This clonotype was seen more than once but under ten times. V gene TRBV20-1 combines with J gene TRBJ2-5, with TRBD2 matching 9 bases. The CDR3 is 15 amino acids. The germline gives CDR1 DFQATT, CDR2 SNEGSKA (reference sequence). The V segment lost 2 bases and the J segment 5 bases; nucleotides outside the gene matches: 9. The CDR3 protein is CSARSLSGSQETQYF. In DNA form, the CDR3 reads TGCAGTGCTAGATCCCTTAGCGGGAGCCAGGAGACCCAGTACTTC.

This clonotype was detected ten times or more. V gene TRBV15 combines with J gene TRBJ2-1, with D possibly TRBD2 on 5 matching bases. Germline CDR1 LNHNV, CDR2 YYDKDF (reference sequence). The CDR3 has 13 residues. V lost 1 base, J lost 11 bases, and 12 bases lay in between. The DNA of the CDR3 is TGTGCCACCAGCAGAGGGGGAGCTTTTAAGCAGTTCTTC. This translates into CATSRGGAFKQFF. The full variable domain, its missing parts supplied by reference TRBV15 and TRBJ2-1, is DAMVIQNPRYQVTQFGKPVTLSCSQTLNHNVMYWYQQKSSQAPKLLFHYYDKDFNNEADTPDNFQSRRPNTSFCFLDIRSPGLGDTAMYLCATSRGGAFKQFFGPGTRLTVL.

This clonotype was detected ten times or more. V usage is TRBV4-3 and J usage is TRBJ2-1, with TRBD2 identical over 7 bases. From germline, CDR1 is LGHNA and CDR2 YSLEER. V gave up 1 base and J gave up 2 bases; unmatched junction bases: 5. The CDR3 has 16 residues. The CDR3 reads CASSQAGTTAYNEQFF. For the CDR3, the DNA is TGCGCCAGCAGCCAAGCCGGGACTACCGCCTACAATGAGCAGTTCTTC.

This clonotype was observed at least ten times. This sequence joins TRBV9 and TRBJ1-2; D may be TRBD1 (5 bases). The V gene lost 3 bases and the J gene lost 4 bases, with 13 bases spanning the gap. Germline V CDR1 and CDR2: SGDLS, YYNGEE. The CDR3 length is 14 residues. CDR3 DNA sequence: TGTGCCAGCAGCGAAAGCGGGGCGCTCTATGGCTACACCTTC. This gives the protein CASSESGALYGYTF.

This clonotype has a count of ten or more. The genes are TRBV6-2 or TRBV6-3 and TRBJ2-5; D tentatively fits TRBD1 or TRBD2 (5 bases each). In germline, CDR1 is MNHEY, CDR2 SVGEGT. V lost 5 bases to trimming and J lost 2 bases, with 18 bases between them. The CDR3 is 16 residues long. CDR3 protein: CASSVLFGTQQETQYF. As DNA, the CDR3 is TGTGCCAGCAGTGTCCTCTTCGGGACCCAGCAAGAGACCCAGTACTTC.

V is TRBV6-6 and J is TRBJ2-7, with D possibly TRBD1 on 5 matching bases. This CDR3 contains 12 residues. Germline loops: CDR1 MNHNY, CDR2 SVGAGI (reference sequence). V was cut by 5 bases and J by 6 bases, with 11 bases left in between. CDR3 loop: CASSLAGREQYF. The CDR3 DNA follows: TGTGCCAGCAGTCTCGCAGGGCGCGAGCAGTACTTC.

The CDR3 reads CASSLQGGEAYEQYF. The CDR3 coding sequence is TGTGCCAGCTCGCTGCAGGGGGGGGAAGCCTACGAGCAGTACTTC. This chain joins TRBV6-2 or TRBV6-3 and TRBJ2-7, with D perhaps matching TRBD1 or TRBD2 (7 bases each). The CDR3 contains 15 residues. The V end was cut by 8 bases, the J end by 2 bases, with 19 bases between. The germline V gene has CDR1 MNHEY and CDR2 SVGEGT.

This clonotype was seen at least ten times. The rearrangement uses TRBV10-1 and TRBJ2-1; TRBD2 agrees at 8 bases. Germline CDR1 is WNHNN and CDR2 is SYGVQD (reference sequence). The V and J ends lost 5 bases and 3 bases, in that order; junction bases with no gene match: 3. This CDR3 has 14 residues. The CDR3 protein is CASSMGLDYNEQFF. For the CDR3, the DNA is TGCGCCAGCAGTATGGGACTAGACTACAATGAGCAGTTCTTC.

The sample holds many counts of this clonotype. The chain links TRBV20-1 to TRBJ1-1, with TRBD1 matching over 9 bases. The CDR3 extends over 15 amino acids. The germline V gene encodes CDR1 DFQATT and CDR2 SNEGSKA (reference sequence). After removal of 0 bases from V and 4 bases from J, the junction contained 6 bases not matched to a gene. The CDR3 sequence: CSARDPTGGFTEAFF. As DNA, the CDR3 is TGCAGTGCTAGAGATCCCACAGGGGGCTTCACTGAAGCTTTCTTT.

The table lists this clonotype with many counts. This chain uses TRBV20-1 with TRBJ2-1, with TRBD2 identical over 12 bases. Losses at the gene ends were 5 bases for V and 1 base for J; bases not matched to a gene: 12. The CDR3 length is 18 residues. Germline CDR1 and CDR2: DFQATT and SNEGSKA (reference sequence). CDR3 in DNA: TGCAGTGCTCATAGAGGGGAGACTAGCGGGAGTTCCTACAATGAGCAGTTCTTC. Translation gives CSAHRGETSGSSYNEQFF.

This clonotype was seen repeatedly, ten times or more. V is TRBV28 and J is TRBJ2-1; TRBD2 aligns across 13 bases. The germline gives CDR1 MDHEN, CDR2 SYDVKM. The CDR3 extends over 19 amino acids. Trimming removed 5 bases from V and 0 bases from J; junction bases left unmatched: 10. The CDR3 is CASSTLTSGRASSYNEQFF. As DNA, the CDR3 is TGTGCCAGCAGTACCCTCACTAGCGGGAGGGCCTCCTCCTACAATGAGCAGTTCTTC.

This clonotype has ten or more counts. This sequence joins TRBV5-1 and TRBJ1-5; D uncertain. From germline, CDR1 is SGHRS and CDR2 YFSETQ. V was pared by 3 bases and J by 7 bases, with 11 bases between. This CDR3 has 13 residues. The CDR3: CASSSVGGQPQHF. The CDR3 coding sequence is TGCGCCAGCAGCTCGGTAGGAGGCCAGCCCCAGCATTTT.

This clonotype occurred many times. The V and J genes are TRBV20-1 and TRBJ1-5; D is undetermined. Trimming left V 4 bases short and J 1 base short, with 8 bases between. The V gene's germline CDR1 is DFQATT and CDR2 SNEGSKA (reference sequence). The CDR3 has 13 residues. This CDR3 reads CSATARSNQPQHF. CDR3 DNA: TGCAGTGCTACGGCGAGGAGCAATCAGCCCCAGCATTTT.

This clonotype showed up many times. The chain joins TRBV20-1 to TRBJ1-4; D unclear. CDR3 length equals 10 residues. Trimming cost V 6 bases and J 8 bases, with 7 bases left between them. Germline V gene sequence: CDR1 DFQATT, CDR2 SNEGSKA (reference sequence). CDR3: CSAHSEKLFF. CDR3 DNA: TGCAGTGCCCATTCAGAAAAACTGTTTTTT.

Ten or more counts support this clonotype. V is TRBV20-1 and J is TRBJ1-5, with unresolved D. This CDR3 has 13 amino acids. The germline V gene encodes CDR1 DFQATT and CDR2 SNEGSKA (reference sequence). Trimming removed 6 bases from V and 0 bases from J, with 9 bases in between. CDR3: CSAAGNSNQPQHF. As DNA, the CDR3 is TGCAGTGCCGCAGGAAATAGCAATCAGCCCCAGCATTTT.

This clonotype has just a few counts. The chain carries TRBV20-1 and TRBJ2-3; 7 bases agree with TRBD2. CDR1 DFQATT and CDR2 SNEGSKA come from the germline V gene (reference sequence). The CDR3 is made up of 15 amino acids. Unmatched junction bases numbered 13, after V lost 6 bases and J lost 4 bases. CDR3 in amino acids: CSAPRAGVAPDTQYF. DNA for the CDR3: TGCAGTGCCCCTCGGGCGGGAGTGGCCCCAGATACGCAGTATTTT.

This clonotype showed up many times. The DNA for the CDR3 is TGTGCCAGCTCATCAGGACTAGCGGGAGCTACAGAGACCCAGTACTTC. Translating gives CASSSGLAGATETQYF. This rearrangement joins TRBV18 to TRBJ2-5; 13 nucleotides line up with TRBD2. Trimming cost V 5 bases and J 4 bases; bases outside gene matches: 7. From germline, CDR1 is KGHSH and CDR2 LQKENI. This CDR3 spans 16 amino acids.

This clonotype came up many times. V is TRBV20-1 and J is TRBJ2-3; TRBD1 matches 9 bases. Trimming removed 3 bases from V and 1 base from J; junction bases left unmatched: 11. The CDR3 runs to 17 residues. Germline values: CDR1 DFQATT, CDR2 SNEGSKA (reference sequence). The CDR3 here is CSARTDRGVRGTDTQYF. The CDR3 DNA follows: TGCAGTGCTAGGACGGACAGGGGCGTCAGAGGCACAGATACGCAGTATTTT.

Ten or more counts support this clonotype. DNA of the CDR3: TGTGCCAGCAGCCCAACCGCGGGGGCAGGTTCACCCCTCCACTTT. Translating gives CASSPTAGAGSPLHF. The chain employs TRBV7-2 and TRBJ1-6, with a weak D call TRBD1 (6 bases). Germline V CDR1 and CDR2: SGHTA, FQGNSA. Trimming cost V 5 bases and J 9 bases, with 17 bases left between them. The CDR3 spans 15 residues.

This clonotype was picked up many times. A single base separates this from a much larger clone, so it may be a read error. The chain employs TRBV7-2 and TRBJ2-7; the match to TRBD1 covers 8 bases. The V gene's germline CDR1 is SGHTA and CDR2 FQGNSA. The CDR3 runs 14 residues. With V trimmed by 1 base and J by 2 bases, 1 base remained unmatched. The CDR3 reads CASSLGTGPYEQYF. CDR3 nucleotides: TGTGCCAGCAGCTTAGGGACAGGGCCCTACGAGCAGTACTTC.

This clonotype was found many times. DNA of the CDR3: TGCAGTGCTCGGGACTATTTTCGATCTAGGACCCAGTACTTC. Its protein is CSARDYFRSRTQYF. The V gene is TRBV20-1, the J gene TRBJ2-5; 7 nucleotides align to TRBD2. The germline V gene encodes CDR1 DFQATT and CDR2 SNEGSKA (reference sequence). The length of the CDR3 is 14 residues. V lost 5 bases and J lost 7; bases outside the gene matches: 13.

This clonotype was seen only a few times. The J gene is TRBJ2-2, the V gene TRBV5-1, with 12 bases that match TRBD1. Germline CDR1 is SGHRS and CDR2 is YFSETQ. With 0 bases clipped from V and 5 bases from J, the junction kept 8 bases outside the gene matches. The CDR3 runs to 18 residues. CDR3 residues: CASSLDWDRGRRTGELFF. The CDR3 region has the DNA TGCGCCAGCAGCTTGGATTGGGACAGGGGGCGCCGAACCGGGGAGCTGTTTTTT.